This note documents a single TCR beta chain sequence. The data were taken from a study of T cell changes during pregnancy in multiple sclerosis. The ends were cut back, 1 base at V and 1 base at J, with 13 bases in the middle. This CDR3 has 16 amino acids. The germline gives CDR1 SGHNT, CDR2 YYREEE (reference sequence). Clones were read by immunoSEQ multiplex PCR, and TCRdb kept only the in-frame ones, dropping some. Among tens of thousands of clones listed, roughly 91% were seen once. This clonotype was sampled from a female donor with multiple sclerosis, enrolled in a pregnancy study. This rearrangement joins TRBV5-4 to TRBJ2-3; tentative D call: TRBD2 (5 bases). Sequenced material: peripheral blood, taken in the third trimester of pregnancy. CDR3 loop: CASSLKTGWGTDTQYF. Written as DNA, the CDR3 is TGTGCCAGCAGCTTGAAAACGGGGTGGGGCACAGATACGCAGTATTTT.